Below, 2 T cell receptor beta chains from the same sample are listed, as sequenced in a study of blood T cell repertoires in COVID-19. Generated by immunoSEQ multiplex PCR, the TCRdb table keeps only in-frame clones and is missing some. The repertoire consists of around 260,000 clones, with around 87% occurring once and the leading ten covering about 1.6%. The sequencing input was peripheral blood. These receptors came from a woman aged 40-49 years who had recovered from COVID-19.

The chain combines TRBV3-1 (or the pseudogene TRBV3-2) with TRBJ1-1, with 7 bases fitting TRBD1. CDR3 length: 16 residues. The junction had 9 bases not matched to a gene; V was cut back by 1 base and J by 4 bases. Germline CDR1 and CDR2: LGHDT and YNNKEL (reference sequence). CDR3 amino acids: CASSQARQGWGTEAFF. The CDR3 nucleotides read TGTGCCAGCAGCCAAGCCCGACAGGGATGGGGCACTGAAGCTTTCTTT.

This sequence joins TRBV5-6 and TRBJ2-7, with TRBD1 matching 7 bases. CDR1 SGHDT and CDR2 YYEEEE come from the germline V gene. This CDR3 spans 17 amino acids. Trimming cost V 3 bases and J 1 base; bases outside gene matches: 13. CDR3 amino acids: CASSSLERGGMSYEQYF. In DNA, the CDR3 is TGTGCCAGCAGCTCCCTTGAACGAGGGGGCATGTCCTACGAGCAGTACTTC.